This T cell receptor beta chain stems from a study of T cell responses to AZD1222 COVID-19 vaccine. This CDR3 is built from 14 residues. CDR1 is MNHEY and CDR2 is SVGAGI in the germline V gene. Trimming cost V 6 bases and J 3 bases, with 11 bases left between them. General study findings and limits: Spike-spanning, vaccine-associated CD4 TCRs were dominant at 160-218 and 743-854.

The assay was immunoSEQ multiplex PCR, and TCRdb's table has in-frame clones only and misses some. The profile shows roughly 95,000 clones, roughly nine tenths of them singletons. As concerns this clone: Its antigen is not known.

The material sequenced was peripheral blood, taken 28 days after the second AZD1222 dose. This clonotype was sampled from an adult who received the AZD1222 COVID-19 vaccine. The rearrangement links TRBV6-5 to TRBJ2-2; D is undetermined. The CDR3 sequence: CASRPDLDTGELFF. The CDR3, as DNA: TGTGCCAGCAGGCCGGACCTTGACACCGGGGAGCTGTTTTTT.